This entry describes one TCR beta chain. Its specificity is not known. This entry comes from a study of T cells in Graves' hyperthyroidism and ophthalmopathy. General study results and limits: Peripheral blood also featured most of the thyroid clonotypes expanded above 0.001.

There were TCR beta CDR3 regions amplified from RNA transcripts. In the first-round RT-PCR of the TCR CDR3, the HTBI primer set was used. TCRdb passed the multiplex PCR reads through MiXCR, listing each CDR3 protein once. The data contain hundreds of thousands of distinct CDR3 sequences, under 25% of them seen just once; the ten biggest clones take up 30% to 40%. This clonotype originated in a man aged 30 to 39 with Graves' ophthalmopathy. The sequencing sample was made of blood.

CDR3 sequence (DNA): TGCAGTGCTAGAAGTGACTCGCTCTACGAGCAGTACTTC. This sequence encodes CSARSDSLYEQYF. The rearrangement links TRBV20-1 to TRBJ2-7; D is unresolved. CDR1 is DFQATT and CDR2 is SNEGSKA in the germline V gene (reference sequence). The CDR3 consists of 13 residues. V was pared by 2 bases and J by 3 bases, with 11 bases between.